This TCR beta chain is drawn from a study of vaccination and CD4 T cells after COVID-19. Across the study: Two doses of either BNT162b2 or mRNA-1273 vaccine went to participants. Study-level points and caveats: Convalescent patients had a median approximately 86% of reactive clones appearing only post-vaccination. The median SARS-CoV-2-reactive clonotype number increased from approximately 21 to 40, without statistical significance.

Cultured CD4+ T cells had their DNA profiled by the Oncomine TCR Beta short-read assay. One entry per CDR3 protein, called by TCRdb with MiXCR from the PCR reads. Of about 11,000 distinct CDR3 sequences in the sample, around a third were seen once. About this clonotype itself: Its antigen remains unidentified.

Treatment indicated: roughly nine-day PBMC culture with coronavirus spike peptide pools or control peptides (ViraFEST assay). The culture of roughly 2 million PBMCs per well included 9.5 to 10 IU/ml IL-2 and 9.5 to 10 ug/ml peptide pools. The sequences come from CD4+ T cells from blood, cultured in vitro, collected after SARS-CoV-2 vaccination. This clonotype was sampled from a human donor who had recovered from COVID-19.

The CDR3 region is CSGEVSDPTDTQYF. CDR3 sequence (DNA): TGCAGTGGGGAGGTGTCGGATCCCACAGATACGCAGTATTTT. The chain links TRBV20-1 to TRBJ2-3, with D maybe TRBD2 (6 bases). This CDR3 region has 14 residues. CDR1 is DFQATT, CDR2 SNEGSKA, per germline (reference sequence). Between the trimmed V and J ends, which lost 7 bases and 2 bases, there was a span of 16 bases.